Reported below is one T cell receptor beta chain. Its target is unknown. These data are taken from a study of OX40 agonist ivuxolimab in advanced cancers. Here immunoSEQ multiplex PCR was the method, and the copy in TCRdb shows in-frame clones only, minus some. The sample carries 20,000 to 25,000 clones, 88% recorded once. The ends lost 0 bases at V and 3 bases at J; junction bases unmatched: 4. The CDR3 has 17 residues. The germline gives CDR1 MDHEN, CDR2 SYDVKM. Study-wide results and limits: CD4+ T cells averaged fewer expanded clones than CD8+ T cells. In the 0.1 to 3.0 mg/kg range, CD4+ and CD8+ blood T cells had expanded clonally by week 6.

The V call is TRBV28, the J call TRBJ1-4, with 10 bases aligning to TRBD1. Source: CD4+ or CD8+ T cells sorted from blood, taken in a trial of the OX40 agonist ivuxolimab. This receptor was obtained from an adult with an advanced solid tumor such as melanoma, head and neck, liver or kidney cancer. The CDR3 nucleotides are TGTGCCAGCAGTTTATGGACAGGGGGCCGGGCTAATGAAAAACTGTTTTTT. This sequence encodes CASSLWTGGRANEKLFF.